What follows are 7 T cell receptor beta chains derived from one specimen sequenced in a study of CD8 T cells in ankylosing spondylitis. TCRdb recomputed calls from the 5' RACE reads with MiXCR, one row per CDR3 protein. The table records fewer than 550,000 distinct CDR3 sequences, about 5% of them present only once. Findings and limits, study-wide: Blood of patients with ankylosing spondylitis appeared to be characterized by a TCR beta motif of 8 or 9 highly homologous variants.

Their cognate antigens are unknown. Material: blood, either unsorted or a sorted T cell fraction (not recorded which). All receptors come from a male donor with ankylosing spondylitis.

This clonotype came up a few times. Written as DNA, the CDR3 is TGTGCCAGCAGCCTACAAATCGGCTACGAGCAGTACTTC. Translating gives CASSLQIGYEQYF. This rearrangement joins TRBV4-2 to TRBJ2-7; D is ambiguous. CDR1 and CDR2 (germline): LGHNA, YNFKEQ. This CDR3 comprises 13 residues. Trimming cost V 4 bases and J 3 bases, with 10 bases left between them.

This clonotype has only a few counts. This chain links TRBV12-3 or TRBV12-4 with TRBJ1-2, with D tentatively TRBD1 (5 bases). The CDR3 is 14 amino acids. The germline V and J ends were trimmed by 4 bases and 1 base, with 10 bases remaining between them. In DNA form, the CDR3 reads TGTGCCAGCAGTTATTCAGGGTATAACTATGGCTACACCTTC. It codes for CASSYSGYNYGYTF.

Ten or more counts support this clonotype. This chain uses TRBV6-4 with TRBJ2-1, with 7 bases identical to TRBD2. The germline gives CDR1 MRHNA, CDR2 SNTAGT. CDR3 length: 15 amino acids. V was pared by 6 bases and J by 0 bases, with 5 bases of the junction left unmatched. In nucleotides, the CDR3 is TGTGCCAGCAGAGCACTAGCGAACTCCTACAATGAGCAGTTCTTC. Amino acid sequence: CASRALANSYNEQFF.

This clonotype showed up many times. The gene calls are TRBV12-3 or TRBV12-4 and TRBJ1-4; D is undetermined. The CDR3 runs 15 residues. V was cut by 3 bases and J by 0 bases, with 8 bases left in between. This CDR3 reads CASSFLPATNEKLFF. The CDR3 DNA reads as TGTGCCAGCAGTTTCCTTCCTGCAACTAATGAAAAACTGTTTTTT.

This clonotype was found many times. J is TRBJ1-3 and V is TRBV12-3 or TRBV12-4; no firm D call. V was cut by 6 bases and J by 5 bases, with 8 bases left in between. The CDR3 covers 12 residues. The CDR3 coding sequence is TGTGCCAGCAGCCCGAGCAGAAACACCATATATTTT. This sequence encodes CASSPSRNTIYF.

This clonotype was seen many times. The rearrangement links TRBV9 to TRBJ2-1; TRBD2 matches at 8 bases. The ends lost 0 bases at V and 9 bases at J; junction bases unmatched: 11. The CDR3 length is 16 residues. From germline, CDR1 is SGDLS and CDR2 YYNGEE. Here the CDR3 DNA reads TGTGCCAGCAGCGTAGCGCTAGGCGGGAGGTCAGCTGAGCAGTTCTTC. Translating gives CASSVALGGRSAEQFF.

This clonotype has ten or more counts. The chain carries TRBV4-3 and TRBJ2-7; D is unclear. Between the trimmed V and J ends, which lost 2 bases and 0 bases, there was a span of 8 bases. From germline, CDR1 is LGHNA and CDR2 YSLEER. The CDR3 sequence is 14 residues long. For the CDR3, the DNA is TGCGCCAGCAGCCAAAGCGAGAGCTCCTACGAGCAGTACTTC. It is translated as CASSQSESSYEQYF.